This TCR beta chain is from a study of T cell responses to AZD1222 COVID-19 vaccine. The CDR3 is made up of 15 amino acids. Germline values: CDR1 SGHAT, CDR2 FQNNGV. The junction had 8 bases not matched to a gene; V was cut back by 4 bases and J by 7 bases. The data were produced by immunoSEQ multiplex PCR, yet TCRdb's version contains in-frame clones alone and is incomplete. Of 150,000 or so clones in the sample, over 90% are singletons; the top ten hold under 6.5%. V is TRBV11-2 and J is TRBJ2-2; 8 bases agree with TRBD1. The receptor's source is an adult in good health. The sample was peripheral blood, taken on day 0 of AZD1222 vaccination. The CDR3 region has the DNA TGTGCCAGCAGCTATTTCCAGGGGGCGGGCGGGGAGCTGTTTTTT. Translated: CASSYFQGAGGELFF.